A selection of T cell receptor beta chains follows, all from one sample in a study of cytomegalovirus exposure and HLA in healthy donors. Sequencing used immunoSEQ multiplex PCR; TCRdb keeps in-frame clones, though not all of them. The sample contains about 84,000 clones, 55% to 70% of which appear only once. The sample taken for sequencing was PBMCs. The source of these receptors is a woman aged 40 to 55 in good health and CMV-seropositive. Each CDR3 is given with its conserved first and last residue.

j_call v_call cdr3_length cdr3_aa
TRBJ1-1 TRBV18 14 CASSPPQGNTEAFF
TRBJ2-5 TRBV4-3 17 CASSQEKGDRGAGTQYF
TRBJ2-1 TRBV2 15 CASSERLAGYNEQFF
TRBJ2-3 TRBV4-3 15 CASSQLDSLTDTQYF
TRBJ1-5 TRBV28 17 CASSFASAVDSNQPQHF
TRBJ1-4 TRBV2 14 CASSEGRVGEKLFF
TRBJ1-4 TRBV7-2 18 CASSFTGTGGTIKEKLFF
TRBJ2-6 TRBV18 18 CASSPGQFSIPGANVLTF
TRBJ2-3 TRBV9 14 CASSWGQGLDTQYF
TRBJ2-7 TRBV7-2 14 CASTVGQGEYEQYF
TRBJ2-7 TRBV7-2 13 CASSSAGPYEQYF
TRBJ2-3 TRBV11-2 14 CASSLVGRTDTQYF
TRBJ2-7 TRBV2 14 CASSETGAGYEQYF
TRBJ2-5 TRBV19 14 CASSLGQSQETQYF
TRBJ1-2 TRBV6-1 14 CASSEVPTGYGYTF
TRBJ1-5 TRBV18 14 CASSPGQPNQPQHF
TRBJ1-1 TRBV6-5 14 CASSPTGTSTEAFF
TRBJ2-2 TRBV2 18 CASRGLAGGPRSTGELFF
TRBJ1-4 TRBV18 15 CASSPTRTLNEKLFF
TRBJ2-7 TRBV7-8 17 CASSLGRQGRATYEQYF
TRBJ1-2 TRBV16 14 CASSQGTANYGYTF
TRBJ1-3 TRBV19 15 CASRRTGPSGNTIYF
TRBJ2-7 TRBV30 12 CAYLTGTYEQYF
TRBJ2-5 TRBV7-3 13 CASSLSGKETQYF
TRBJ2-7 TRBV7-2 14 CASSTRQGAFEQYF
TRBJ2-7 TRBV28 16 CASSSPGTILGPKQYF
TRBJ1-4 TRBV4-3 16 CASSPEKGQGYEKLFF
TRBJ1-3 TRBV4-3 16 CASSQGQANTGNTIYF